This T cell receptor (beta chain) was found in a study of CD8+CD57+ T cells in acquired aplastic anemia. Study-level information: Yields of DNA that came from sorted CD4+ and CD8+ cells averaged about 2.9 ug.

Regarding the study as a whole: Between patients and controls, 25 to 30 CD8+ CDR3 sequences were found in common.

Per the germline V gene, CDR1 is MNHNS and CDR2 is SASEGT. This CDR3 is built from 16 residues. V lost 2 bases to trimming and J lost 4 bases, with 17 bases between them. TCR beta VDJ combinations and CDR3 sequences were profiled from genomic DNA. Using its own MiXCR run on the reads, TCRdb lists one record per CDR3 protein. This table has 150,000 to 200,000 distinct CDR3 sequences, around 45% appearing once. This clonotype was observed at least ten times. No antigen is known for it. The origin of this receptor is a human donor in good health. The rearrangement uses TRBV6-1 and TRBJ1-1; a possible D gene is TRBD1 (5 bases). The specimen sequenced was sorted CD4+, CD8+, or CD8+CD57+ T cells (not recorded which) from PBMCs. The CDR3 sequence: CASSERDAILGTEAFF. CDR3 bases: TGTGCCAGCAGTGAACGGGACGCCATTCTGGGCACTGAAGCTTTCTTT.